This paragraph reports one T cell receptor (beta chain). The data stem from a study of blood T cell repertoires in COVID-19. About the study: The study drew acute and convalescent COVID-19 samples from the United States, Italy and Spain.

The V gene end was trimmed by 5 bases and the J gene end by 5 bases; junction bases not matched to a gene: 8. CDR3 length: 15 residues. The germline gives CDR1 LNHDA, CDR2 SQIVND (reference sequence). Original processing notes: Amplifying reference gene primers gave estimates of nucleated cell counts. Measured with immunoSEQ multiplex PCR; TCRdb has only the in-frame clones, and not every one. V and J calls and clone size are as listed in that table; D and trimming were resolved from the DNA. Here the sample spans just over 300,000 clones, about nine tenths being singletons. The sequence was collected from a man between 18 and 29 years old with active or convalescent COVID-19. The chain links TRBV19 to TRBJ1-1; 10 bases are shared with TRBD1. Input material: peripheral blood. The CDR3 region is CASSAGTGVRTEAFF. DNA for the CDR3: TGTGCCAGTAGTGCCGGGACAGGGGTTCGAACTGAAGCTTTCTTT.